These T cell receptor beta chains were read from a single sample in a study of identical twins. TCRdb used MiXCR to reprocess the 5' RACE reads, holding one entry per CDR3 protein. The sample lists some 250,000 distinct CDR3 sequences, 6.5% seen once, with approximately 15% in the top ten. The same sample was also used in a study of T cells expressing NK-cell markers.

Sequencing input: CD8+ T cells sorted from blood. The receptors originated from a young woman in good health. Both conserved end residues are part of each CDR3.

v_gene: TRBV2
CDR3aa: CASMSPSGSIDFF

v_gene: TRBV2
CDR3aa: CASSEFVRDTQYF

v_gene: TRBV12-3/TRBV12-4
CDR3aa: CASSLSLYEQYF

v_gene: TRBV5-1
CDR3aa: CASSVEDPGQGYEKLFF

v_gene: TRBV12-3/TRBV12-4
CDR3aa: CASSPLSGSQDTQYF

v_gene: TRBV6-2/TRBV6-3
CDR3aa: CASSTDSHSGANVLTF

v_gene: TRBV3-1
CDR3aa: CASAHPRGETQYF

v_gene: TRBV11-2
CDR3aa: CASSSPGVAGGVTDTQYF

v_gene: TRBV18
CDR3aa: CASSDGSSPRETQYF

v_gene: TRBV2
CDR3aa: CASLADYEQYF

v_gene: TRBV29-1
CDR3aa: CSVEDPTGFHGYTF

v_gene: TRBV27
CDR3aa: CASSPPWDREGSYEQYF

v_gene: TRBV29-1
CDR3aa: CSVGPSEATQYEQYF

v_gene: TRBV6-5
CDR3aa: CASSYDGPSGYTF

v_gene: TRBV5-1
CDR3aa: CASSLRLAGRGNNEQFF

v_gene: TRBV5-1
CDR3aa: CASSLMGDTQYF

v_gene: TRBV7-2
CDR3aa: CASSLGTWYEQYF

v_gene: TRBV11-2
CDR3aa: CASSPRDRGDYGYTF

v_gene: TRBV7-9
CDR3aa: CASSMIAGAYNEQFF

v_gene: TRBV6-2/TRBV6-3
CDR3aa: CASSYSIGGGSSYEQYF

v_gene: TRBV2
CDR3aa: CASISGTQETQYF

v_gene: TRBV20-1
CDR3aa: CSASRSSGDNEQFF

v_gene: TRBV20-1
CDR3aa: CSARGWADNEQFF

v_gene: TRBV5-1
CDR3aa: CASATEGLVRDEQFF

v_gene: TRBV7-6
CDR3aa: CASSLGLAGDYTGELFF

v_gene: TRBV20-1
CDR3aa: CSATLTAGGHEQYF

v_gene: TRBV4-3
CDR3aa: CASSQERGQNYEQYF

v_gene: TRBV18
CDR3aa: CASSPPSGSGEQFF

v_gene: TRBV11-1
CDR3aa: CASNRMGQGIANTGELFF

v_gene: TRBV15
CDR3aa: CATSRLSPGTEQYF

v_gene: TRBV27
CDR3aa: CASSYPSSLNEQFF

v_gene: TRBV9
CDR3aa: CASSAPTSGRAHEQFF

v_gene: TRBV7-9
CDR3aa: CASSLGPGRGYNEQFF

v_gene: TRBV5-1
CDR3aa: CASSYTGELFF

v_gene: TRBV20-1
CDR3aa: CSSRGAGGSARTDTQYF